The present entry profiles one T cell receptor (beta chain) with its context. Its antigen remains unknown. The data originate from a study of T cell responses to AZD1222 COVID-19 vaccine. Notes on the study in general: Sampled repertoires all dated from after the peak T cell response. Spike-wide vaccine-associated CD4 TCRs dominated at 160-218 and 743-854. Increases in Spike-specific TCR breadth and depth were seen after two AZD1222 doses. Donors were chiefly white British, with a greater number of females, and clonal diversity was perhaps underestimated.

TCRdb keeps only in-frame clones here, not all; method: immunoSEQ multiplex PCR. The sample has 100,000 to 150,000 clones, 90% seen once. This CDR3 has 14 amino acids. The V segment lost 4 bases and the J segment 9 bases; nucleotides outside the gene matches: 7. The germline V gene encodes CDR1 SEHNR and CDR2 FQNEAQ (reference sequence). The receptor's source is an adult in good health. This specimen consisted of peripheral blood, obtained on day 0 of AZD1222 vaccination. The V call is TRBV7-9, the J call TRBJ2-1; 9 bases align to TRBD1. The DNA for the CDR3 is TGTGCCAGCAGCTCGGGGACAGGGTGGGGTGAGCAGTTCTTC. Its translation is CASSSGTGWGEQFF. The variable domain in full, completed from reference TRBV7-9 and TRBJ2-1, reads DTGVSQNPRHKITKRGQNVTFRCDPISEHNRLYWYRQTLGQGPEFLTYFQNEAQLEKSRLLSDRFSAERPKGSFSTLEIQRTEQGDSAMYLCASSSGTGWGEQFFGPGTRLTVL.